Below are 3 T cell receptor beta chains sequenced from a single sample in a study of blood T cells in healthy people across ages. A J-beta primer mix and a sample-barcoded 5' primer were used in a second PCR of about 7 to 12 cycles. MiXCR was run by TCRdb on the 5' RACE reads, yielding one entry per CDR3 protein. Of 1.8 million or so distinct CDR3 sequences detected, around 42% appear once; the ten largest clones hold about 23%. The specimen was blood. These receptors were collected from a human donor in good health.

This clonotype was found many times. The CDR3, as DNA: TGTGCCAGCAGTTTCGGGACAGGGAACGAGCAGTACTTC. This translates into CASSFGTGNEQYF. The chain combines TRBV27 with TRBJ2-7; 9 bases match TRBD1. The CDR3 is 13 residues long. Trimming took 3 bases from V and 5 from J; bases not matched to a gene: 2. CDR1 and CDR2 from the germline V gene are MNHEY and SMNVEV (reference sequence).

The chain joins TRBV6-6 to TRBJ1-5; 7 bases align to TRBD1. After removal of 4 bases from V and 6 bases from J, the junction contained 9 bases not matched to a gene. The CDR3 loop spans 15 amino acids. The germline CDR1 and CDR2 sequences are MNHNY and SVGAGI (reference sequence). The CDR3 here is CASSFTTGLSQPQHF. In DNA form, the CDR3 reads TGTGCCAGCAGTTTCACGACAGGGCTGAGTCAGCCCCAGCATTTT.

There are a few counts of this clonotype. The gene calls are TRBV28 and TRBJ2-3; the D is unclear. Germline values: CDR1 MDHEN, CDR2 SYDVKM. The V end lost 8 bases, the J end lost 2 bases, and 17 bases lay between the germline ends. The CDR3 totals 15 residues. CDR3 protein: CASLTGRSNTDTQYF. The CDR3 DNA follows: TGTGCCAGCCTGACGGGCAGGTCGAACACAGATACGCAGTATTTT.